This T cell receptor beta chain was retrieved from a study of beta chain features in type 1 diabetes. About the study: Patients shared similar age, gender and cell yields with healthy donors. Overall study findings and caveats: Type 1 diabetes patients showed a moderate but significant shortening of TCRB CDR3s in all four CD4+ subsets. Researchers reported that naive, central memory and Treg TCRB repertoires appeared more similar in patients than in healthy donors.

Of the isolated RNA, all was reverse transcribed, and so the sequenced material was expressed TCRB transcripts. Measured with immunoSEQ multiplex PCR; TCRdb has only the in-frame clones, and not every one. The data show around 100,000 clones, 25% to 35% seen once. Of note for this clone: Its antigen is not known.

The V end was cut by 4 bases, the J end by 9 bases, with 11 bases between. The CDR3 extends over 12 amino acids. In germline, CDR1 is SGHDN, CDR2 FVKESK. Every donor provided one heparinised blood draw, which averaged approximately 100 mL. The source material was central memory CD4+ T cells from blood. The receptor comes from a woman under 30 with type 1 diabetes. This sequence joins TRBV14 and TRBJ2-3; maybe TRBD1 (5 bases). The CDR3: CASSPVAGTQYF. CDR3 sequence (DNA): TGTGCCAGCAGCCCTGTTGCAGGGACGCAGTATTTT.